These 18 T cell receptor beta chains originate from one sample sequenced in a study of cytomegalovirus exposure and HLA in healthy donors. Vbeta (60) and Jbeta (13) primers were used in the PCR. Clones were sequenced by immunoSEQ multiplex PCR, and TCRdb holds only the in-frame ones, with some missing. The repertoire holds about 84,000 clones, 78% seen once, with roughly 2.5% in the top ten. Source material: PBMCs. All receptors come from a male donor in good health and CMV-seropositive.

This sequence joins TRBV28 and TRBJ2-7, with a possible D match to TRBD2 (5 bases). From germline, CDR1 is MDHEN and CDR2 SYDVKM. Deletions cut 7 bases from V and 2 bases from J, with 15 bases between. The CDR3 loop spans 14 amino acids. The CDR3 DNA reads as TGTGCCAGCATTAGGAGGACCCCAACCTACGAGCAGTACTTC. Translation: CASIRRTPTYEQYF.

This chain uses TRBV7-9 with TRBJ2-7, with D possibly matching TRBD2 (5 bases). CDR1 is SEHNR and CDR2 is FQNEAQ in the germline V gene (reference sequence). CDR3 length: 12 residues. Between the trimmed V and J ends, which lost 3 bases and 3 bases, there was a span of 6 bases. The CDR3: CASSFEGYEQYF. The CDR3, as DNA: TGTGCCAGCAGCTTTGAGGGCTACGAGCAGTACTTC.

The chain couples TRBV7-8 to TRBJ2-7; 12 nucleotides line up with TRBD1. Germline CDR1 is SGHVS and CDR2 is FQNEAQ. The CDR3 runs to 18 residues. V lost 5 bases to trimming and J lost 3 bases; unmatched junction nucleotides: 14. The CDR3: CASSPAGQGAYRGYEQYF. CDR3 nucleotide sequence: TGTGCCAGCAGCCCGGCGGGACAGGGGGCGTATAGAGGCTACGAGCAGTACTTC.

In the case of this clone: Distinct nucleotide sequences in the sample also encode this CDR3. The chain is built from TRBV28 and TRBJ1-2, with no clear D. From germline, CDR1 is MDHEN and CDR2 SYDVKM. The CDR3 runs to 12 residues. V gave up 3 bases and J gave up 4 bases, with 6 bases separating them. CDR3 residues: CASSFRGYGYTF. The DNA of the CDR3 is TGTGCCAGCAGTTTCCGCGGCTATGGCTACACCTTC.

This chain connects TRBV27 to TRBJ2-1, with D uncertain. The CDR3 runs to 12 residues. Trimming took off 3 bases at V and 6 bases at J, with 6 bases between the two ends. Germline values: CDR1 MNHEY, CDR2 SMNVEV (reference sequence). The CDR3 sequence: CASSFRPNEQFF. In nucleotides, the CDR3 is TGTGCCAGCAGTTTTCGTCCCAATGAGCAGTTCTTC.

This clone turned up a few times. This chain connects TRBV6-6 to TRBJ2-3; 7 positions agree with TRBD1. The CDR3 sequence is 14 residues long. Trimming removed 4 bases from V and 6 bases from J; junction bases left unmatched: 7. In germline, CDR1 is MNHNY, CDR2 SVGAGI (reference sequence). CDR3 in DNA: TGTGCCAGCAGTTCACCAACAGGGGTCGATACGCAGTATTTT. Protein sequence: CASSSPTGVDTQYF.

V is TRBV7-9 and J is TRBJ2-1; 7 bases are shared with TRBD2. The CDR3 has 15 residues. In germline, CDR1 is SEHNR, CDR2 FQNEAQ (reference sequence). V was pared by 4 bases and J by 1 base, with 4 bases of the junction left unmatched. In nucleotides, the CDR3 is TGTGCCAGCAGCTCGGGAGGTTTATCCTACAATGAGCAGTTCTTC. The encoded protein is CASSSGGLSYNEQFF.

The genes are TRBV29-1 and TRBJ2-3; the D gene is possibly TRBD2 (5 bases). CDR1 is SQVTM, CDR2 ANQGSEA, per germline. V was shortened by 3 bases and J by 0 bases, with 7 bases between the two germline ends. The CDR3 loop spans 13 amino acids. CDR3 protein: CSVDLASTDTQYF. The DNA of the CDR3 is TGCAGCGTTGACTTAGCGAGCACAGATACGCAGTATTTT.

This rearrangement joins TRBV18 to TRBJ2-1; maybe TRBD2 (5 bases). Per germline, CDR1 KGHSH and CDR2 LQKENI. The V and J ends lost 3 bases and 5 bases respectively, with 17 bases between them. The length of the CDR3 is 16 residues. DNA for the CDR3: TGTGCCAGCTCACCCGGTGAGCGGATCCTCAACAATGAGCAGTTCTTC. Its protein is CASSPGERILNNEQFF.

The chain recombines TRBV29-1 with TRBJ2-2; D may be TRBD1 (6 bases). Germline assignment: CDR1 SQVTM and CDR2 ANQGSEA. V was cut by 3 bases and J by 7 bases, with 15 bases left in between. CDR3 length: 14 residues. The CDR3 here is CSVEIQGLGGELFF. The CDR3 bases are TGCAGCGTTGAGATACAGGGCCTGGGCGGGGAGCTGTTTTTT.

This chain connects TRBV18 to TRBJ2-5; no clear D gene. The V gene lost 3 bases and the J gene lost 0 bases, with 2 bases spanning the gap. CDR3 length: 12 residues. Per the germline V gene, CDR1 is KGHSH and CDR2 is LQKENI. CDR3 coding DNA: TGTGCCAGCTCACCCAACCAAGAGACCCAGTACTTC. This sequence encodes CASSPNQETQYF. Full variable domain (remainder filled in from reference TRBV18 and TRBJ2-5): NAGVMQNPRHLVRRRGQEARLRCSPMKGHSHVYWYRQLPEEGLKFMVYLQKENIIDESGMPKERFSAEFPKEGPSILRIQQVVRGDSAAYFCASSPNQETQYFGPGTRLLVL.

The chain uses TRBV5-1 and TRBJ2-3; 12 bases match TRBD2. The CDR3 consists of 16 residues. Germline CDR1 and CDR2: SGHRS and YFSETQ. J lost 2 bases, V lost 3 bases, and 4 bases had no gene match. The CDR3 loop reads CASSSGLAGSTDTQYF. For the CDR3, the DNA is TGCGCCAGCAGCTCGGGACTAGCGGGCTCCACAGATACGCAGTATTTT. Using reference TRBV5-1 and TRBJ2-3 for the parts outside the CDR3, the full variable domain is KAGVTQTPRYLIKTRGQQVTLSCSPISGHRSVSWYQQTPGQGLQFLFEYFSETQRNKGNFPGRFSGRQFSNSRSEMNVSTLELGDSALYLCASSSGLAGSTDTQYFGPGTRLTVL.

The V and J genes are TRBV6-5 and TRBJ2-3, with D possibly TRBD2 on 6 matching bases. Germline V gives CDR1 MNHEY, CDR2 SVGAGI. Trimming cost V 5 bases and J 7 bases, with 16 bases left between them. The CDR3 sequence is 14 residues long. CDR3 amino acids: CASSNHRETNTQYF. CDR3 nucleotides: TGTGCCAGCAGTAATCACCGGGAGACCAATACGCAGTATTTT.

The chain couples TRBV5-6 to TRBJ2-3; 7 nucleotides line up with TRBD2. Germline assignment: CDR1 SGHDT and CDR2 YYEEEE. V dropped 1 base and J dropped 0; count of bases not matched to a gene: 2. The CDR3 consists of 15 residues. The CDR3 spells CASSLLADSTDTQYF. The DNA for the CDR3 is TGTGCCAGCAGCTTGCTAGCGGATAGCACAGATACGCAGTATTTT.

This chain uses TRBV18 with TRBJ2-7; 11 positions match TRBD2. The V gene's germline CDR1 is KGHSH and CDR2 LQKENI. V was pared by 2 bases and J by 4 bases, with 10 bases of the junction left unmatched. The CDR3 loop spans 17 amino acids. The CDR3 sequence is CASSPVALAGVGYEQYF. The CDR3 DNA reads TGTGCCAGCTCACCAGTAGCACTAGCGGGAGTAGGGTACGAGCAGTACTTC.

The chain employs TRBV28 and TRBJ2-7; the match to TRBD1 covers 8 bases. Trimming at V came to 7 bases and at J to 2 bases, leaving 10 bases not matched to a gene. Germline CDR1 and CDR2: MDHEN and SYDVKM. The CDR3 has 15 residues. The CDR3: CASTRPGQGTYEQYF. The CDR3 region has the DNA TGTGCCAGCACCAGACCCGGACAGGGAACCTACGAGCAGTACTTC.

The V and J genes are TRBV5-1 and TRBJ1-4, with 9 bases aligning to TRBD1. The V gene's germline CDR1 is SGHRS and CDR2 YFSETQ. CDR3 length: 14 residues. After removal of 4 bases from V and 4 bases from J, the junction contained 2 bases not matched to a gene. CDR3 region: CASSRQGDNEKLFF. The CDR3 coding sequence is TGCGCCAGCAGCCGACAGGGGGATAATGAAAAACTGTTTTTT.

The rearrangement links TRBV18 to TRBJ2-7; TRBD2 might be the D (5 bases). Germline V CDR1 and CDR2: KGHSH, LQKENI. With 3 bases removed from V and 4 bases from J, the gap between germline ends came to 7 bases. The CDR3 length is 12 residues. CDR3 amino acids: CASSPGIYEQYF. The CDR3 DNA follows: TGTGCCAGCTCACCCGGGATTTACGAGCAGTACTTC.